Sequencing of this T cell receptor beta chain was carried out in a study of T cell responses to AZD1222 COVID-19 vaccine. General study points: Increases in Spike-specific TCR breadth and depth were seen after two AZD1222 doses. Baseline serology detected seropositivity in only 6 or 7 AZD1222 recipients.

Only in-frame clones appear in the TCRdb table, and some are missing; sequencing was by immunoSEQ multiplex PCR. Of about 120,000 clones listed, less than 95% are singletons. Points on this clone: Its cognate antigen is unknown.

The CDR3 loop spans 13 amino acids. From germline, CDR1 is MNHEY and CDR2 SVGAGI. V lost 8 bases and J 1 base, leaving 10 bases between the germline ends. This specimen consisted of peripheral blood, obtained on day 0 of AZD1222 vaccination. The receptor's source is an adult in good health. The rearrangement uses TRBV6-5 and TRBJ2-3; TRBD1 is a possible D gene (5 bases). This CDR3 reads CASAQVGTDTQYF. DNA of the CDR3: TGTGCCAGCGCACAGGTCGGCACAGATACGCAGTATTTT.